The present TCR beta chain was sequenced within a study of T cells in Graves' hyperthyroidism and ophthalmopathy. Whole-study results and caveats: Through a model of 13 V-J features, ophthalmopathy was separated from stable hyperthyroidism.

Amplified regions were TCR beta CDR3 sequences from RNA transcripts. During a first-round RT-PCR of the TCR CDR3, the HTBI primer set was used. Each CDR3 protein is one row after TCRdb ran MiXCR on the multiplex PCR reads. Of around 250,000 distinct CDR3 sequences in the sample, more than 12% were seen once. This clonotype has ten or more counts. What it binds is unknown. Newly diagnosed hyperthyroidism patients aged 18 to 65 years had disease lasting under 2 months. Exclusion followed for patients with uncontrolled infection, other autoimmune disease, pregnancy or lactation. An approximately 9.4 ml volume of fresh peripheral blood provided the PBMCs. V gave up 3 bases and J gave up 3 bases, with 6 bases separating them. The CDR3 sequence is 14 residues long.

The rearrangement links TRBV12-3 or TRBV12-4 to TRBJ1-6; a weak D match, TRBD1 (6 bases). The source material was blood. This TCR was sampled from a woman in her thirties or forties with Graves' hyperthyroidism that later progressed to Graves' ophthalmopathy. CDR3 in DNA: TGTGCCAGCAGTTTGGACAGCTATAATTCACCCCTCCACTTT. As protein: CASSLDSYNSPLHF.